This TCR beta chain is drawn from a study of blood T cell repertoires in COVID-19. The repertoire was sequenced with immunoSEQ multiplex PCR; TCRdb's copy has only in-frame clones and lacks some. The profile shows approximately 300,000 clones, 87% of them singletons. The sequenced sample was PBMCs or T cells enriched from blood (not recorded which). The receptor was derived from a woman aged 25 to 39 who had recovered from COVID-19.

CDR3 in amino acids: CASSPTGGGGNTIYF. CDR3 coding DNA: TGTGCCAGCAGCCCAACGGGGGGCGGTGGAAACACCATATATTTT. The chain recombines TRBV7-9 with TRBJ1-3; D is possibly TRBD1 (6 bases). Germline V lookup: CDR1 SEHNR, CDR2 FQNEAQ (reference sequence). V lost 5 bases to trimming and J lost 3 bases, with 14 bases between them. This CDR3 has 15 residues.